This T cell receptor (beta chain) emerged from a study of T cell changes during pregnancy in multiple sclerosis (dated by TCRdb to between 2018 and 2020). As for the study more broadly: Changes in the T cell repertoire over the course of pregnancy were examined in this study in women with multiple sclerosis.

Libraries were constructed by the immunoSEQ multiplex PCR assay. In its TCRdb copy, this immuneACCESS table keeps in-frame sequences only and misses some clones. Where compared with another copy, unresolved V genes explain less than half of these, and the others have no known cause. The sample profile shows about 67,000 clones; about nine tenths of them were found once. Together, the top ten hold roughly 1.4% of the sample. Taken from the germline V gene (reference sequence), the CDR1 and CDR2 loops are MNHNY and SVGAGI. After removal of 10 bases from V and 2 bases from J, the junction retains 8 bases not matched to a gene. The CDR3, from cysteine to phenylalanine, totals 15 residues. Here the CDR3 DNA is all that survives: 45 bases in frame from base 1. Points on this clone: The antigen it binds to is not known. Base-call qualities are not available, and no considerably larger clone is one nucleotide away.

This sequence originates from a female donor with multiple sclerosis, enrolled in a pregnancy study. The V and J segments used are TRBV6-6 and TRBJ2-5, with TRBD2 identical over 12 junction bases. The input for sequencing was peripheral blood, taken in the second trimester of pregnancy. The DNA sequence is as follows: TGTGCCACCAGACTAGCGGGAGATCTACAAGAGACCCAGTACTTC. Its protein reads: CATRLAGDLQETQYF.